This TCR beta chain was recorded in a study of neurological immune-mediated disorders. This clonotype has a count of ten or more. MiXCR, applied by TCRdb to the 5' RACE reads, yields one record per CDR3 protein. The table includes approximately 40,000 distinct CDR3 sequences, roughly 13% detected once. With V trimmed by 6 bases and J by 3 bases, 7 bases remained unmatched. This CDR3 region has 14 residues. The germline CDR1 and CDR2 sequences are SGHRS and YFSETQ. Specimen: PBMCs. The source of this sequence is a female donor in good health. The gene calls are TRBV5-1 and TRBJ2-7; the match to TRBD2 covers 9 bases. Here the CDR3 DNA reads TGCGCCAGCACCCCGGCGGGAGGGGACTACGAGCAGTACTTC. Protein product: CASTPAGGDYEQYF.